A selection of T cell receptor beta chains follows, all from one sample in a study of blood T cells in healthy people across ages. TCRdb re-derived calls from the 5' RACE reads in MiXCR, one entry per CDR3 protein. The sample contains about 620,000 distinct CDR3 sequences, 20% to 25% of which appear only once. The specimen was blood. The source is a man in his 70s in good health. Each CDR3 is given with its conserved first and last residue. Each record gives: CDR3 DNA, CDR3 protein, D gene, V gene, J gene, clone size. D genes are given only for firm matches. Expanded clones get a size class; other rows say once, few or many, or leave the size out.

TGCAGTGCTAGTCCGAGGAGGGGACCGCTAGCCCAAGAGACCCAGTACTTC,CSASPRRGPLAQETQYF,.,TRBV20-1,TRBJ2-5,.
TGCAGTGCCCCGGGGGAGGGGCAATACGAGCAGTACTTC,CSAPGEGQYEQYF,TRBD2,TRBV20-1,TRBJ2-7,many
TGCAGCGTTGGGGCAGGGCTACCAGAGACCCAGTACTTC,CSVGAGLPETQYF,.,TRBV29-1,TRBJ2-5,few
TGCAGTGCTAGAGATGCTAGCGGGGTGCTTAGAGATACGCAGTATTTT,CSARDASGVLRDTQYF,TRBD2,TRBV20-1,TRBJ2-3,many
TGCAGCGTTGAACACCGGGGTCCAGATACGCAGTATTTT,CSVEHRGPDTQYF,.,TRBV29-1,TRBJ2-3,few
TGTGCCAGCAGCGTGGACAGGAGCCAAGAGACCCAGTACTTC,CASSVDRSQETQYF,TRBD1,TRBV7-9,TRBJ2-5,.
TGCAGTGCCATGCCCCGGACAGGGGTCTACAATGAGCAGTTCTTC,CSAMPRTGVYNEQFF,TRBD1,TRBV20-1,TRBJ2-1,few
TGCGCCAGCAGCTCCGGGGCCTCAACTAATGAAAAACTGTTTTTT,CASSSGASTNEKLFF,.,TRBV5-1,TRBJ1-4,.
TGCAGTGCGAGCTCTGTGAGCGTCGGGCAGTTCTTC,CSASSVSVGQFF,.,TRBV20-1,TRBJ2-1,few
TGTGCCAGCGGGAGTGGGTTTGGGAATGAGCAGTTCTTC,CASGSGFGNEQFF,.,TRBV6-1,TRBJ2-1,.
TGCAGTGTAGTGGAAGAGCAGTACTTC,CSVVEEQYF,.,TRBV29-1,TRBJ2-4,few
TGTGCCAGCAGACGGGACCCGGTCTCCTACGAGCAGTACTTC,CASRRDPVSYEQYF,.,TRBV11-2,TRBJ2-7,few
TGCGCCAGCAGCCTTGGGACTCCTCCCGGCGAGCAGTACTTC,CASSLGTPPGEQYF,.,TRBV5-1,TRBJ2-7,.
TGCAGTGCCATGACAGGAACTGCCTACAATGAGCAGTTCTTC,CSAMTGTAYNEQFF,.,TRBV20-1,TRBJ2-1,.
TGCGCCAGCAGTGACCCGGGACTTTTCTATGGCTACACCTTC,CASSDPGLFYGYTF,.,TRBV10-2,TRBJ1-2,few